This T cell receptor beta chain emerged from a study of blood T cells in healthy people across ages. Study information: When template switching was applied, about one barcoded beta molecule was captured per two T cells.

This CDR3 is 16 amino acids long. V was pared by 4 bases and J by 0 bases, with 5 bases of the junction left unmatched. Germline V gene sequence: CDR1 LGHDT, CDR2 YNNKEL (reference sequence). Using a J-beta primer mix together with a sample-barcoded 5' primer, a second PCR was run for roughly 6 to 11 cycles. TCRdb itself ran the 5' RACE reads through MiXCR, one entry per CDR3 protein. The sample contains over a million distinct CDR3 sequences, around 59% of which appear only once. General study points: Diversity was estimated from one million T cells, and these estimates were considered underestimates.

In its sample, this clonotype was seen a few times. The antigen is not known. The chain links TRBV3-1 to TRBJ2-1, with 8 bases matching TRBD1. The clonotype originates from a man aged 18-30 years in good health. Material: blood. The CDR3 bases are TGTGCCAGCAGCCCTCTCGACAGGGGCTCCTACAATGAGCAGTTCTTC. Amino acid sequence: CASSPLDRGSYNEQFF.